Listed below are T cell receptor beta chains from one sample, sequenced in a study of T cells after posttransplantation cyclophosphamide. The protocol was immunoSEQ multiplex PCR, while the TCRdb copy is restricted to in-frame clones and leaves out a portion. The table includes over 20,000 clones, 95% to 99% detected once. The sample consisted of naive CD8+ T cells sorted from PBMCs. The origin of the receptors is a man in his forties in good health, CMV-negative, and a related stem cell transplant donor. CDR3s include the opening cysteine and the closing phenylalanine or tryptophan. Clone size is shown for a subset of rows, as once, few, many or a class of expanded clone.

CDR3aa: CASSFLAGGGNEQFF
abundance: -
v_gene: TRBV7-9
j_gene: TRBJ2-1

CDR3aa: CASSFDTSGANVLTF
abundance: -
v_gene: TRBV6-5
j_gene: TRBJ2-6

CDR3aa: CASSGGAGIYNEQFF
abundance: once
v_gene: TRBV2
j_gene: TRBJ2-1

CDR3aa: CASSLLGLATNEQFF
abundance: -
v_gene: TRBV28
j_gene: TRBJ2-1

CDR3aa: CASSDVEGINEQFF
abundance: -
v_gene: TRBV10-1
j_gene: TRBJ2-1

CDR3aa: CASSPLAARSYNEQFF
abundance: -
v_gene: TRBV18
j_gene: TRBJ2-1

CDR3aa: CASRSGTNYNEQFF
abundance: -
v_gene: TRBV28
j_gene: TRBJ2-1

CDR3aa: CASKIGGGSSYNEQFF
abundance: -
v_gene: TRBV27
j_gene: TRBJ2-1

CDR3aa: CATSRGGDTEAFF
abundance: -
v_gene: TRBV15
j_gene: TRBJ1-1

CDR3aa: CASGSGGTGELFF
abundance: -
v_gene: TRBV9
j_gene: TRBJ2-2

CDR3aa: CASSLVKGDYEQYF
abundance: -
v_gene: TRBV4-1
j_gene: TRBJ2-7

CDR3aa: CASSIGQGRTDTQYF
abundance: -
v_gene: TRBV19
j_gene: TRBJ2-3

CDR3aa: CASSGTSGNEQFF
abundance: -
v_gene: TRBV27
j_gene: TRBJ2-1

CDR3aa: CASSFRESAGYTF
abundance: -
v_gene: TRBV7-9
j_gene: TRBJ1-2

CDR3aa: CASSKEGRDCNQPQHF
abundance: -
v_gene: TRBV21-1
j_gene: TRBJ1-5

CDR3aa: CASSGTGGLEQYF
abundance: -
v_gene: TRBV6-5
j_gene: TRBJ2-7

CDR3aa: CASSLGLAGPYEQYF
abundance: once
v_gene: TRBV13
j_gene: TRBJ2-7

CDR3aa: CASSFLMSGQETQYF
abundance: -
v_gene: TRBV28
j_gene: TRBJ2-5

CDR3aa: CASSGGNSGRGYEQYF
abundance: -
v_gene: TRBV9
j_gene: TRBJ2-7

CDR3aa: CASSQRGSSEQYF
abundance: -
v_gene: TRBV14
j_gene: TRBJ2-7

CDR3aa: CASLREGEAFF
abundance: once
v_gene: TRBV6-5
j_gene: TRBJ1-1

CDR3aa: CASSHNYGNPGELFF
abundance: -
v_gene: TRBV4-3
j_gene: TRBJ2-2

CDR3aa: CASSLRTGGYEQYF
abundance: once
v_gene: TRBV7-6
j_gene: TRBJ2-7

CDR3aa: CASSFSGVGSYEQYF
abundance: -
v_gene: TRBV28
j_gene: TRBJ2-7

CDR3aa: CASSLDGSAGELFF
abundance: -
v_gene: TRBV7-2
j_gene: TRBJ2-2

CDR3aa: CASSYGTSGYNEQFF
abundance: -
v_gene: TRBV7-9
j_gene: TRBJ2-1

CDR3aa: CASSTGGTGNEKLFF
abundance: once
v_gene: TRBV6-5
j_gene: TRBJ1-4